Reported below is one T cell receptor (beta chain). Generated by immunoSEQ multiplex PCR, the TCRdb table keeps only in-frame clones and is missing some. The sample lists some 460,000 clones, approximately 90% occurring once. This entry comes from a study of blood T cell repertoires in COVID-19. Germline CDR1 MNHEY, CDR2 SVGAGI. The CDR3 is made up of 14 amino acids. With 8 bases clipped from V and 7 bases from J, the junction kept 6 bases outside the gene matches. The sample was peripheral blood. The V call is TRBV6-5, the J call TRBJ1-5; TRBD1 matches 12 bases. The sequence was collected from a woman under 40 with acute or convalescent COVID-19. The CDR3: CASLGQGAEQPQHF. The CDR3 nucleotides read TGTGCCAGCTTGGGACAGGGGGCTGAACAGCCCCAGCATTTT.